The 11 T cell receptor beta chains reported below all come from one sample, sequenced in a study of blood T cell repertoires in COVID-19. The protocol was immunoSEQ multiplex PCR, while the TCRdb copy is restricted to in-frame clones and leaves out a portion. The profile shows fewer than 95,000 clones, roughly 88% of them singletons. Sequenced: peripheral blood. The origin of the receptors is a man in his fifties with active or convalescent COVID-19.

This clone was seen more than once but under ten times. The chain carries TRBV6-2 or TRBV6-3 and TRBJ1-6; D is unresolved. From germline, CDR1 is MNHEY and CDR2 SVGEGT. The length of the CDR3 is 16 residues. V was cut by 2 bases and J by 0 bases, with 8 bases left in between. CDR3 coding DNA: TGTGCCAGCAGTTACGGCGGGAGCTCCTATAATTCACCCCTCCACTTT. It codes for CASSYGGSSYNSPLHF.

This clone was seen more than once but under ten times. The gene calls are TRBV4-1 and TRBJ2-2; 11 bases agree with TRBD2. Per germline, CDR1 MGHRA and CDR2 YSYEKL. The CDR3 has 18 residues. The ends lost 2 bases at V and 5 bases at J; junction bases unmatched: 10. For the CDR3, the DNA is TGCGCCAGCAGCCAACACGGGCTAGCGGGGGGAGATACCGGGGAGCTGTTTTTT. It is translated as CASSQHGLAGGDTGELFF.

This chain connects TRBV27 to TRBJ2-3, with no clear D. The CDR3 spans 13 residues. Trimming took off 1 base at V and 2 bases at J, with 4 bases between the two ends. Germline CDR1 and CDR2: MNHEY and SMNVEV (reference sequence). DNA of the CDR3: TGTGCCAGCAGTTTATTGGCCACAGATACGCAGTATTTT. Translating gives CASSLLATDTQYF.

The V and J genes are TRBV3-1 (or the pseudogene TRBV3-2) and TRBJ2-7; D gene ambiguous. V was shortened by 0 bases and J by 5 bases, with 8 bases between the two germline ends. In germline, CDR1 is LGHDT, CDR2 YNNKEL (reference sequence). The CDR3 is 13 residues long. CDR3: CASSQDPNHEQYF. The DNA of the CDR3 is TGTGCCAGCAGCCAAGACCCTAACCACGAGCAGTACTTC.

The rearrangement links TRBV19 to TRBJ2-5, with TRBD2 matching 10 bases. The CDR3 is 18 amino acids. After removal of 3 bases from V and 0 bases from J, the junction contained 10 bases not matched to a gene. Germline V gene sequence: CDR1 LNHDA, CDR2 SQIVND (reference sequence). This chain's CDR3 is CASSITSGRAQYQETQYF. CDR3 nucleotide sequence: TGTGCCAGTAGTATTACCAGCGGGAGGGCCCAGTACCAAGAGACCCAGTACTTC. Combining the CDR3 with reference TRBV19 and TRBJ2-5 gives the whole variable domain DGGITQSPKYLFRKEGQNVTLSCEQNLNHDAMYWYRQDPGQGLRLIYYSQIVNDFQKGDIAEGYSVSREKKESFPLTVTSAQKNPTAFYLCASSITSGRAQYQETQYFGPGTRLLVL.

The chain recombines TRBV3-1 (or the pseudogene TRBV3-2) with TRBJ2-2; D gene uncertain. V lost 1 base and J 5 bases, leaving 20 bases between the germline ends. The germline V gene encodes CDR1 LGHDT and CDR2 YNNKEL (reference sequence). The CDR3 has 18 amino acids. This CDR3 reads CASSQVRGRHDWTGELFF. In DNA form, the CDR3 reads TGTGCCAGCAGCCAAGTGAGAGGTCGCCACGATTGGACCGGGGAGCTGTTTTTT.

The chain is built from TRBV2 and TRBJ2-7; 9 nucleotides match TRBD2. Germline values: CDR1 SNHLY, CDR2 FYNNEI. The J segment lost 3 bases and the V segment lost 6 bases, leaving 6 bases of the junction unmatched. This CDR3 region has 14 residues. Here the CDR3 reads CASRIQRGDYEQYF. The CDR3 nucleotides are TGTGCCAGCAGGATACAGCGGGGGGACTACGAGCAGTACTTC.

This clone appeared many times. The rearrangement uses TRBV7-9 and TRBJ2-7; 9 bases agree with TRBD1. The trim removed 2 bases at V and 2 bases at J, leaving 7 bases unmatched. This CDR3 region has 16 residues. Germline CDR1 is SEHNR and CDR2 is FQNEAQ (reference sequence). Here the CDR3 DNA reads TGTGCCAGCAGCTTACAGACAGGGGGAGTGACCTACGAGCAGTACTTC. This translates into CASSLQTGGVTYEQYF.

J is TRBJ1-5 and V is TRBV19, with D unresolved. Trimming removed 5 bases from V and 6 bases from J, with 11 bases in between. This CDR3 spans 13 amino acids. Germline assignment: CDR1 LNHDA and CDR2 SQIVND (reference sequence). The CDR3 DNA is TGTGCCAGTAGTCCCCTCGACACTCAGCCCCAGCATTTT. Translating it yields CASSPLDTQPQHF.

The rearrangement links TRBV7-9 to TRBJ1-4, with D possibly being TRBD1 (5 bases). Germline CDR1 reads SEHNR; CDR2 reads FQNEAQ (reference sequence). This CDR3 is built from 16 residues. The V end was cut by 5 bases, the J end by 0 bases, with 13 bases between. CDR3 DNA sequence: TGTGCCAGCAGCCAACGCGGGGGTCCAACTAATGAAAAACTGTTTTTT. Protein product: CASSQRGGPTNEKLFF.

This chain links TRBV6-5 with TRBJ2-1; 7 bases match TRBD1. With 4 bases clipped from V and 8 bases from J, the junction kept 14 bases outside the gene matches. Germline CDR1 is MNHEY and CDR2 is SVGAGI. CDR3 size: 16 residues. CDR3 DNA: TGTGCCAGCAGTTTGTCGGACAGGCCCCTATTAGATGAGCAGTTCTTC. Translated, it gives CASSLSDRPLLDEQFF.